Sequencing of this T cell receptor (beta chain) was carried out in a study of identical twins. Each CDR3 protein gets one entry after TCRdb re-called the 5' RACE reads with MiXCR. The data contain 550,000 to 700,000 distinct CDR3 sequences, approximately 10% of them seen just once; the ten biggest clones take up under 3.5%. This clonotype was picked up many times. These data were also reused for a study on yellow fever vaccine responses in identical twins.

This TCR was sampled from a woman between 18 and 30 years old in good health. The specimen sequenced was PBMCs.

The CDR3 loop is CASRGAGTGHYVLTF. The CDR3 nucleotides are TGTGCCAGCAGGGGCGCCGGGACAGGGCATTACGTCCTGACTTTC. The V and J genes are TRBV12-3 or TRBV12-4 and TRBJ2-6; TRBD1 aligns across 9 bases. CDR3 length: 15 residues. Trimming took 6 bases from V and 11 from J; bases not matched to a gene: 11.